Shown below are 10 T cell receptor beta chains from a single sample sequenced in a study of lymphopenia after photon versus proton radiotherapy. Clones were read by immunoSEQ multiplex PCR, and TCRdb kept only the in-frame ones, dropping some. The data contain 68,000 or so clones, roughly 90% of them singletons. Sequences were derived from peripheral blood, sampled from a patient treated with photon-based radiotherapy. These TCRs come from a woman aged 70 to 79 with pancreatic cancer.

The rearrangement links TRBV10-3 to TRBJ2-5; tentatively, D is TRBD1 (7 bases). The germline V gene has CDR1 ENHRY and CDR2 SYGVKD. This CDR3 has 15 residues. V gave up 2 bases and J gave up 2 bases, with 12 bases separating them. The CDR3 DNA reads TGTGCCATCAGTGAGGGAGGGGGCCCACAAGAGACCCAGTACTTC. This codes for CAISEGGGPQETQYF.

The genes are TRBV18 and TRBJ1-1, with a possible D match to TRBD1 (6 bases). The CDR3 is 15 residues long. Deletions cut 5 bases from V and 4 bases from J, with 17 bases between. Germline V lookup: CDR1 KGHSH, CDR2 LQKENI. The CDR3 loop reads CASSATGGELTEAFF. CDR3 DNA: TGTGCCAGCTCAGCGACAGGAGGGGAGCTCACTGAAGCTTTCTTT.

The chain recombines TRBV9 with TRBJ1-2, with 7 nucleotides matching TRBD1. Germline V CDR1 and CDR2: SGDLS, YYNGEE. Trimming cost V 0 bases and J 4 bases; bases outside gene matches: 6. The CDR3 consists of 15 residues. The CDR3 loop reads CASSVAEGAGYGYTF. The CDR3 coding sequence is TGTGCCAGCAGCGTAGCTGAGGGGGCAGGCTATGGCTACACCTTC. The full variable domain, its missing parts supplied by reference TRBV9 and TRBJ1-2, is DSGVTQTPKHLITATGQRVTLRCSPRSGDLSVYWYQQSLDQGLQFLIQYYNGEERAKGNILERFSAQQFPDLHSELNLSSLELGDSALYFCASSVAEGAGYGYTFGSGTRLTVV.

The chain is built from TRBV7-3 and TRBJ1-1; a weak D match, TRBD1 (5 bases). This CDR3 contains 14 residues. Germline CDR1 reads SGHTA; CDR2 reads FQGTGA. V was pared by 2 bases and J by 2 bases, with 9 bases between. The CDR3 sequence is CASSLGAANTEAFF. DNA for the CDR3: TGTGCCAGCAGCTTAGGGGCAGCTAACACTGAAGCTTTCTTT.

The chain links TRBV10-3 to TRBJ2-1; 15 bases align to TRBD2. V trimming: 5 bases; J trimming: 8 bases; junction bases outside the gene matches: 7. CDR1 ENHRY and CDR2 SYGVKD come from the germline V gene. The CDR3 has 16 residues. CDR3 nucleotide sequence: TGTGCCATCAGTTCGGGACTAGCGGGAGGTTCGGATGAGCAGTTCTTC. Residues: CAISSGLAGGSDEQFF.

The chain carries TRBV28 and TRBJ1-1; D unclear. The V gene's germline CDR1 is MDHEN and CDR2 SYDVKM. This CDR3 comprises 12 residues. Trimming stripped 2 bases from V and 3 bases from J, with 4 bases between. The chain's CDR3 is CASSLGDTEAFF. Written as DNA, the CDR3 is TGTGCCAGCAGTTTAGGCGACACTGAAGCTTTCTTT.

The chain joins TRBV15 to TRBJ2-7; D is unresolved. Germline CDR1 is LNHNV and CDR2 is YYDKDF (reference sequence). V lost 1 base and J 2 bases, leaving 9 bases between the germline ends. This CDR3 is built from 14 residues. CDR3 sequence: CATSRAGGAYEQYF. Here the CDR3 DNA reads TGTGCCACCAGCAGAGCGGGTGGGGCCTACGAGCAGTACTTC.

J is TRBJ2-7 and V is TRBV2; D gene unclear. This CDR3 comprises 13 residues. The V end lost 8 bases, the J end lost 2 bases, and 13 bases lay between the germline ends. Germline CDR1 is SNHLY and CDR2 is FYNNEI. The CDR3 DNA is TGTGCCAGCGCTACCGCGCTGACCTACGAGCAGTACTTC. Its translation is CASATALTYEQYF.

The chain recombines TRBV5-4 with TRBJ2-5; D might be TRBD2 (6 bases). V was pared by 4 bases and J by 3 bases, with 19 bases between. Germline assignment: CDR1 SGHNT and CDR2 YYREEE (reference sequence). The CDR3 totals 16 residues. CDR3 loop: CASSQGGAGPEETQYF. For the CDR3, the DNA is TGTGCCAGCAGCCAGGGCGGGGCGGGACCAGAAGAGACCCAGTACTTC.

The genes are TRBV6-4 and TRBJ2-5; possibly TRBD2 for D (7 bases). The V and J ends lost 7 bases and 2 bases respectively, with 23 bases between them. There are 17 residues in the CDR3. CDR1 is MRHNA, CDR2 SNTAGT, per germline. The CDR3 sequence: CASTMGEGVLLQETQYF. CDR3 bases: TGTGCCAGCACCATGGGGGAGGGGGTCCTTTTACAAGAGACCCAGTACTTC.